The 18 T cell receptor beta chains below were found in one sample sequenced in a study of shared clonotypes between healthy human individuals. Clones were sequenced by immunoSEQ multiplex PCR, and TCRdb holds only the in-frame ones, with some missing. The sample contains around 1.9 million clones, just over 90% of which appear only once. Only CD45RO-negative cells positively selected for CCR7 counted as naive CD8 cells, so terminally differentiated effector memory CD45RA+ cells were excluded. The specimen was naive CD8+ T cells from PBMCs. These receptor sequences come from a man in his late teens or twenties in good health. Some clones in this sample may be carry-over from other donors' samples.

The chain carries TRBV7-9 and TRBJ2-7; D is uncertain. Trimming removed 4 bases from V and 0 bases from J, with 13 bases in between. CDR3 length: 15 amino acids. Germline CDR1 and CDR2: SEHNR and FQNEAQ (reference sequence). The CDR3 loop is CASSSSPMSSYEQYF. The CDR3 DNA follows: TGTGCCAGCAGCTCCAGCCCCATGAGCTCCTACGAGCAGTACTTC.

The chain recombines TRBV5-1 with TRBJ1-2; D gene ambiguous. V was trimmed by 0 bases and J by 14 bases, leaving 17 bases between them. The germline gives CDR1 SGHRS, CDR2 YFSETQ. CDR3 length equals 13 residues. CDR3 sequence (DNA): TGCGCCAGCAGCTTGGAGACGGGGTATTACGCTACCTTC. This codes for CASSLETGYYATF.

The V and J genes are TRBV7-9 and TRBJ2-5; 12 bases match TRBD2. In germline, CDR1 is SEHNR, CDR2 FQNEAQ (reference sequence). The CDR3 runs 16 residues. V gave up 4 bases and J gave up 2 bases; unmatched junction bases: 5. The CDR3 is CASSYRTSGTQETQYF. The CDR3 bases are TGTGCCAGCAGCTACCGGACTAGCGGGACTCAAGAGACCCAGTACTTC.

In its sample, this clone was seen once. The chain couples TRBV11-2 to TRBJ2-5, with TRBD2 matching 15 bases. After removal of 5 bases from V and 5 bases from J, the junction contained 6 bases not matched to a gene. The germline CDR1 and CDR2 sequences are SGHAT and FQNNGV. The CDR3 runs to 16 residues. CDR3 region: CASSRTSGRAPETQYF. CDR3 nucleotide sequence: TGTGCCAGCAGCCGGACTAGCGGGAGGGCCCCGGAGACCCAGTACTTC.

This chain connects TRBV14 to TRBJ2-7; 9 bases are a match to TRBD1. The CDR3 has 14 residues. V lost 4 bases to trimming and J lost 2 bases; unmatched junction nucleotides: 3. Germline values: CDR1 SGHDN, CDR2 FVKESK. The CDR3 loop reads CASSLRDRAYEQYF. The CDR3 coding sequence is TGTGCCAGCAGCCTCCGGGACAGGGCCTACGAGCAGTACTTC.

CDR3 coding DNA: TGTGCCAGCAGCCCTGAGCAACATCCCGGGACAGGGGGCACCGGGTATGGCTACACCTTC. It specifies CASSPEQHPGTGGTGYGYTF. The rearrangement links TRBV11-3 to TRBJ1-2; 12 bases fit TRBD1. J lost 5 bases, V lost 5 bases, and 21 bases had no gene match. CDR1 and CDR2 from the germline V gene are SGHNT and YENEEA. This CDR3 has 20 amino acids.

The gene calls are TRBV27 and TRBJ1-1, with D unresolved. Between the trimmed V and J ends, which lost 5 bases and 5 bases, there was a span of 12 bases. The CDR3 has 13 amino acids. Germline V CDR1 and CDR2: MNHEY, SMNVEV (reference sequence). CDR3: CASSLRPLTEAFF. As DNA, the CDR3 is TGTGCCAGCAGTCTTCGACCGTTAACTGAAGCTTTCTTT.

The chain employs TRBV5-6 and TRBJ1-4; 10 bases map to TRBD1. The CDR3 totals 15 residues. V shed 0 bases, J shed 6 bases, and the junction held 2 bases outside the gene matches. From germline, CDR1 is SGHDT and CDR2 YYEEEE. The DNA for the CDR3 is TGTGCCAGCAGCTTGGGGGGACAGGGGCATGAAAAACTGTTTTTT. It codes for CASSLGGQGHEKLFF.

The gene calls are TRBV7-9 and TRBJ1-2; TRBD1 matches at 10 bases. V was clipped by 5 bases and J by 9 bases; unmatched bases: 9. This CDR3 comprises 14 residues. Germline CDR1 is SEHNR and CDR2 is FQNEAQ (reference sequence). The CDR3 DNA reads TGTGCCAGCAGCCCATTGGACAGGGGGTTGAGCTACACCTTC. Amino acids: CASSPLDRGLSYTF.

The V and J genes are TRBV19 and TRBJ2-7, with D uncertain. V was trimmed by 5 bases and J by 3 bases, leaving 14 bases between them. CDR3 size: 14 residues. Germline V gene lookup returns CDR1 LNHDA and CDR2 SQIVND (reference sequence). In DNA, the CDR3 is TGTGCCAGTAGTCCTGGACGGACGAGCTACGAGCAGTACTTC. Translated, it gives CASSPGRTSYEQYF. Full variable domain (missing parts from reference TRBV19 and TRBJ2-7): DGGITQSPKYLFRKEGQNVTLSCEQNLNHDAMYWYRQDPGQGLRLIYYSQIVNDFQKGDIAEGYSVSREKKESFPLTVTSAQKNPTAFYLCASSPGRTSYEQYFGPGTRLTVT.

This chain uses TRBV28 with TRBJ1-5; D call uncertain. V was shortened by 4 bases and J by 0 bases, with 16 bases between the two germline ends. Germline V gene sequence: CDR1 MDHEN, CDR2 SYDVKM. The CDR3 length is 17 residues. This CDR3 reads CASSSATATVSNQPQHF. CDR3 DNA: TGTGCCAGCAGTTCTGCGACCGCTACTGTTAGCAATCAGCCCCAGCATTTT.

This clone was counted once. J is TRBJ2-7 and V is TRBV7-9; 7 bases are a match to TRBD1. V was clipped by 5 bases and J by 5 bases; unmatched bases: 3. The CDR3 loop spans 12 amino acids. From germline, CDR1 is SEHNR and CDR2 FQNEAQ (reference sequence). CDR3 sequence: CASSGDRDEQYF. The CDR3 nucleotides are TGTGCCAGCAGCGGAGACAGGGACGAGCAGTACTTC.

V and J are TRBV28 and TRBJ2-7, with a weak D call TRBD2 (5 bases). Germline CDR1 and CDR2: MDHEN and SYDVKM. The CDR3 is made up of 10 amino acids. Trimming took off 6 bases at V and 10 bases at J, with 10 bases between the two ends. The CDR3 bases are TGTGCCAGCAGCCGGACTTTACAGTACTTC. Protein: CASSRTLQYF.

The chain couples TRBV6-1 to TRBJ1-2; unclear D gene. The CDR3 contains 19 residues. Trimming pared 4 bases from V and 0 bases from J, leaving 24 bases between. The V gene's germline CDR1 is MNHNS and CDR2 SASEGT. The chain's CDR3 is CASSGRVRTISDSNYGYTF. CDR3 DNA sequence: TGTGCCAGCAGTGGTCGTGTACGGACGATTTCAGACTCTAACTATGGCTACACCTTC.

The CDR3 loop reads CASSPGTAENIQYF. CDR3 nucleotides: TGTGCCAGCAGCCCCGGGACAGCTGAAAACATTCAGTACTTC. This chain connects TRBV9 to TRBJ2-4; TRBD1 matches 7 bases. Germline trimming cut 4 bases from V and 5 bases from J; bases unmatched to any gene: 6. Germline-derived CDR1 and CDR2 are SGDLS and YYNGEE. The CDR3 has 14 amino acids.

DNA of the CDR3: TGTGCCAGCAGCTTGGGACGGAGCTACGAGCAGTACTTC. Amino acid sequence: CASSLGRSYEQYF. This chain joins TRBV5-5 and TRBJ2-7; no reliable D call. Trimming shortened V by 0 bases and J by 3 bases, and 7 bases separated the two germline ends. The length of the CDR3 is 13 residues. Germline assignment: CDR1 SGHKS and CDR2 YYEKEE (reference sequence).

The rearrangement links TRBV5-1 to TRBJ1-2; tentative D call: TRBD1 (5 bases). The ends were cut back, 2 bases at V and 4 bases at J, with 18 bases in the middle. This CDR3 is built from 16 residues. Germline loops: CDR1 SGHRS, CDR2 YFSETQ. CDR3 coding DNA: TGCGCCAGCAGCTTCAATAACGAAGGGGTCCTCTATGGCTACACCTTC. This codes for CASSFNNEGVLYGYTF. The variable domain in full, completed from reference TRBV5-1 and TRBJ1-2, reads KAGVTQTPRYLIKTRGQQVTLSCSPISGHRSVSWYQQTPGQGLQFLFEYFSETQRNKGNFPGRFSGRQFSNSRSEMNVSTLELGDSALYLCASSFNNEGVLYGYTFGSGTRLTVV.

This clone was found once. The CDR3 sequence: CASSQQGAGWGYTF. In DNA form, the CDR3 reads TGCGCCAGCAGCCAACAGGGGGCGGGGTGGGGCTACACCTTC. V and J are TRBV4-1 and TRBJ1-2; 8 bases agree with TRBD1. V shed 2 bases, J shed 8 bases, and the junction held 7 bases outside the gene matches. CDR1 is MGHRA, CDR2 YSYEKL, per germline. The CDR3 totals 14 residues.